The 27 T cell receptor beta chains below all came from one sample that was sequenced in a study of T cell responses to AZD1222 COVID-19 vaccine. Profiled with immunoSEQ multiplex PCR; TCRdb holds only in-frame clones, not every one. The data contain over 130,000 clones, more than 70% of them singletons. The sample consisted of peripheral blood, taken 28 days after the second AZD1222 dose. These receptors were taken from an adult who received the AZD1222 COVID-19 vaccine.

This chain uses TRBV5-5 with TRBJ1-2; D call uncertain. Trimming removed 4 bases from V and 7 bases from J, with 14 bases in between. The length of the CDR3 is 13 residues. The germline gives CDR1 SGHKS, CDR2 YYEKEE (reference sequence). In DNA, the CDR3 is TGTGCCAGCAGCCAATACATGGAACGTGGCTACACCTTC. As protein: CASSQYMERGYTF.

This sequence joins TRBV28 and TRBJ2-7, with D perhaps TRBD2 (7 bases). The germline gives CDR1 MDHEN, CDR2 SYDVKM. The CDR3 consists of 15 residues. The V gene lost 6 bases and the J gene lost 7 bases, with 22 bases spanning the gap. This CDR3 reads CASSTVGGGPGEQYF. The DNA for the CDR3 is TGTGCCAGCAGCACCGTAGGGGGAGGGCCGGGAGAGCAGTACTTC.

The rearrangement uses TRBV5-6 and TRBJ1-1; D not resolved. This CDR3 is built from 12 residues. Germline CDR1 SGHDT, CDR2 YYEEEE. Trimming left V 0 bases short and J 4 bases short, with 4 bases between. The CDR3 nucleotides read TGTGCCAGCAGCTTGGGCACCACTGAAGCTTTCTTT. This codes for CASSLGTTEAFF.

The rearrangement uses TRBV19 and TRBJ1-2; D ambiguous. This CDR3 is 12 amino acids long. Germline CDR1 and CDR2: LNHDA and SQIVND (reference sequence). Deletions cut 3 bases from V and 3 bases from J, with 5 bases between. CDR3 bases: TGTGCCAGTAGTATGGCGGACTATGGCTACACCTTC. Its translation: CASSMADYGYTF.

The rearrangement joins TRBV28 to TRBJ2-3; the D gene is possibly TRBD1 (6 bases). The V end was cut by 6 bases, the J end by 8 bases, with 18 bases between. Germline-derived CDR1 and CDR2 are MDHEN and SYDVKM. The CDR3 covers 14 residues. CDR3 protein: CASRFDRSTGTQYF. CDR3 coding DNA: TGTGCCAGCAGATTCGACAGGAGCACGGGTACGCAGTATTTT.

V and J are TRBV11-2 and TRBJ2-3; 9 bases agree with TRBD1. Germline lookup yields CDR1 SGHAT and CDR2 FQNNGV. The CDR3 consists of 15 residues. Germline trimming cut 4 bases from V and 4 bases from J; bases unmatched to any gene: 6. The DNA of the CDR3 is TGTGCCAGCAGCTGGACAGGGGACATGGCAGATACGCAGTATTTT. Translation: CASSWTGDMADTQYF.

The V and J genes are TRBV13 and TRBJ1-1; tentatively, D is TRBD1 (5 bases). This CDR3 has 15 residues. V lost 5 bases to trimming and J lost 4 bases, with 17 bases between them. Germline CDR1 is PRHDT and CDR2 is FYEKMQ (reference sequence). CDR3 sequence: CASSVEGWLATEAFF. The CDR3 nucleotides are TGTGCCAGCAGCGTAGAGGGGTGGTTGGCCACTGAAGCTTTCTTT. Looking up the rest from reference TRBV13 and TRBJ1-1 gives the full variable domain: AAGVIQSPRHLIKEKRETATLKCYPIPRHDTVYWYQQGPGQDPQFLISFYEKMQSDKGSIPDRFSAQQFSDYHSELNMSSLELGDSALYFCASSVEGWLATEAFFGQGTRLTVV.

V gene TRBV11-2 combines with J gene TRBJ2-1; TRBD2 matches at 10 bases. The CDR3 sequence is 18 residues long. Germline V CDR1 and CDR2: SGHAT, FQNNGV. J lost 0 bases, V lost 1 base, and 6 bases had no gene match. The chain's CDR3 is CASSLGIAGGSSYNEQFF. CDR3 in DNA: TGTGCCAGCAGCTTAGGCATAGCGGGAGGAAGCTCCTACAATGAGCAGTTCTTC.

This clone has only a few counts. This chain joins TRBV18 and TRBJ2-2; possibly TRBD2 for D (6 bases). Germline V gene data show CDR1 as KGHSH and CDR2 as LQKENI. V was trimmed by 3 bases and J by 6 bases, leaving 11 bases between them. The length of the CDR3 is 14 residues. CDR3 loop: CASSPSGRPGELFF. The CDR3 DNA reads as TGTGCCAGCTCACCCTCAGGGAGGCCCGGGGAGCTGTTTTTT.

The gene calls are TRBV7-2 and TRBJ2-2; 8 nucleotides align to TRBD2. Per the germline V gene, CDR1 is SGHTA and CDR2 is FQGNSA. With 4 bases clipped from V and 4 bases from J, the junction kept 8 bases outside the gene matches. The CDR3 runs 16 residues. In DNA form, the CDR3 reads TGTGCCAGCAGCTATGGACTAGCAGCAATCACCGGGGAGCTGTTTTTT. This encodes CASSYGLAAITGELFF.

CDR3 sequence (DNA): TGTGCCACCAGTGATGGGGTAGGGGGCAATAACTATGGCTACACCTTC. Encoded protein: CATSDGVGGNNYGYTF. This rearrangement joins TRBV24-1 to TRBJ1-2; 7 bases are shared with TRBD1. Germline V lookup: CDR1 KGHDR, CDR2 SFDVKD. This CDR3 is built from 16 residues. The V segment lost 3 bases and the J segment 1 base; nucleotides outside the gene matches: 7.

The rearrangement links TRBV5-8 to TRBJ2-2; D remains unclear. V lost 3 bases and J 0 bases, leaving 9 bases between the germline ends. The CDR3 is made up of 15 amino acids. Germline values: CDR1 SGHTS, CDR2 YDEGEE. CDR3 sequence: CASSWNTANTGELFF. The CDR3, as DNA: TGTGCCAGCAGCTGGAACACAGCGAACACCGGGGAGCTGTTTTTT.

This chain connects TRBV6-5 to TRBJ1-1, with D possibly being TRBD1 (6 bases). The germline V and J ends were trimmed by 6 bases and 1 base, with 12 bases remaining between them. The germline V gene has CDR1 MNHEY and CDR2 SVGAGI. This CDR3 has 14 residues. This CDR3 reads CASSALGGNTEAFF. The DNA for the CDR3 is TGTGCCAGCAGCGCCCTAGGGGGGAACACTGAAGCTTTCTTT.

The chain recombines TRBV19 with TRBJ2-5, with D possibly TRBD2 on 5 matching bases. The CDR3 extends over 16 amino acids. V shed 3 bases and J shed 4 bases, with 18 bases lying between them. The germline gives CDR1 LNHDA, CDR2 SQIVND (reference sequence). The chain's CDR3 is CASSIEASVAGETQYF. DNA of the CDR3: TGTGCCAGTAGTATTGAAGCGAGCGTGGCGGGAGAGACCCAGTACTTC. Complete variable domain (other parts from reference TRBV19 and TRBJ2-5): DGGITQSPKYLFRKEGQNVTLSCEQNLNHDAMYWYRQDPGQGLRLIYYSQIVNDFQKGDIAEGYSVSREKKESFPLTVTSAQKNPTAFYLCASSIEASVAGETQYFGPGTRLLVL.

Concerning this clone: A junction boundary mismatches the germline segment, possibly from a read error. The chain joins TRBV5-1 to TRBJ2-5, with 8 bases matching TRBD1. Germline V gives CDR1 SGHRS, CDR2 YFSETQ. The CDR3 spans 14 residues. The CDR3: CASSQGTGQGTQYF. The CDR3 nucleotides read TGCGCCAGCAGCCAAGGGACAGGCCAAGGGACCCAGTACTTC.

The gene calls are TRBV21-1 and TRBJ1-6. TRBV21-1 is a listed pseudogene. CDR3 size: 14 residues. CDR3 in amino acids: CASLLKEGGKPLHF. CDR3 DNA: TGTGCCAGCCTCCTAAAGGAGGGCGGGAAACCCCTCCACTTT.

This chain links TRBV11-2 with TRBJ2-3; D is uncertain. The CDR3 totals 14 residues. CDR1 and CDR2 (germline): SGHAT, FQNNGV. Between the trimmed V and J ends, which lost 0 bases and 2 bases, there was a span of 6 bases. The CDR3 region is CASSLESHTDTQYF. In DNA, the CDR3 is TGTGCCAGCAGCTTAGAATCCCACACAGATACGCAGTATTTT.

CDR3 sequence (DNA): TGTGCCAGCAACCGACAGGGGGAAGACTATGGCTACACCTTC. Protein sequence: CASNRQGEDYGYTF. This chain joins TRBV28 and TRBJ1-2; 9 bases are a match to TRBD1. Germline values: CDR1 MDHEN, CDR2 SYDVKM. The CDR3 is 14 residues long. J was trimmed by 3 bases and V by 7 bases; bases with no gene match: 6.

This chain joins TRBV5-6 and TRBJ1-1, with D possibly being TRBD1 (5 bases). The germline V gene encodes CDR1 SGHDT and CDR2 YYEEEE. This CDR3 spans 14 amino acids. V lost 2 bases and J 6 bases, leaving 14 bases between the germline ends. CDR3 coding DNA: TGTGCCAGCAGCTTACTCGGACGGACACCTGAAGCTTTCTTT. It yields the protein CASSLLGRTPEAFF.

The chain joins TRBV27 to TRBJ1-1, with a weak D call TRBD1 (5 bases). Trimming removed 4 bases from V and 5 bases from J, with 17 bases in between. There are 15 residues in the CDR3. Germline V gives CDR1 MNHEY, CDR2 SMNVEV (reference sequence). This CDR3 reads CASSSPRWGGTEAFF. DNA for the CDR3: TGTGCCAGCAGTTCCCCGCGGTGGGGGGGGACTGAAGCTTTCTTT.

V and J are TRBV30 and TRBJ2-3; no firm D call. Trimming stripped 6 bases from V and 6 bases from J, with 19 bases between. This CDR3 spans 14 amino acids. Looked up from germline, CDR1 is GTSNPN and CDR2 is SVGIG (reference sequence). The CDR3 spells CACTSGPLMDTQYF. The CDR3 nucleotides read TGTGCCTGTACTTCCGGGCCCTTAATGGATACGCAGTATTTT.

The rearrangement joins TRBV19 to TRBJ2-5; possibly TRBD1 for D (6 bases). V lost 6 bases and J lost 5, with 19 bases in between. The CDR3 has 15 amino acids. Germline lookup yields CDR1 LNHDA and CDR2 SQIVND (reference sequence). CDR3 DNA sequence: TGTGCCAGTAGGGGAATCGACAGGTCTCGGGAGACCCAGTACTTC. It yields the protein CASRGIDRSRETQYF.

The chain recombines TRBV28 with TRBJ1-2; 8 positions agree with TRBD1. The CDR3 contains 16 residues. After removal of 7 bases from V and 0 bases from J, the junction contained 10 bases not matched to a gene. The V gene's germline CDR1 is MDHEN and CDR2 SYDVKM. CDR3 nucleotide sequence: TGTGCCAGCAACCCTCCGACGGGACAGGCTAACTATGGCTACACCTTC. Protein: CASNPPTGQANYGYTF.

This clone came up a few times. This chain links TRBV19 with TRBJ2-1; a possible D gene is TRBD2 (6 bases). Trimming removed 5 bases from V and 0 bases from J, with 8 bases in between. Germline V gene data show CDR1 as LNHDA and CDR2 as SQIVND (reference sequence). The CDR3 totals 14 residues. CDR3 sequence: CASSLTSSYNEQFF. The CDR3, as DNA: TGTGCCAGTAGTTTGACTAGCTCCTACAATGAGCAGTTCTTC.

V is TRBV3-1 (or the pseudogene TRBV3-2) and J is TRBJ2-3, with 12 bases that match TRBD2. The CDR3 loop spans 16 amino acids. V shed 4 bases and J 2 bases; nucleotides not matched to a gene: 4. CDR1 is LGHDT and CDR2 is YNNKEL in the germline V gene (reference sequence). CDR3 amino acids: CASSLGLAGNTDTQYF. Here the CDR3 DNA reads TGTGCCAGCAGCCTCGGACTAGCGGGGAACACAGATACGCAGTATTTT.

This sequence joins TRBV20-1 and TRBJ1-5; D gene uncertain. The CDR3 covers 10 residues. Germline V CDR1 and CDR2: DFQATT, SNEGSKA (reference sequence). The V end lost 6 bases, the J end lost 9 bases, and 9 bases lay between the germline ends. CDR3 bases: TGCAGTGCGTCATCTCCGCCCCAGCATTTT. Translated, it gives CSASSPPQHF.

This clone was recorded a few times. The rearrangement uses TRBV5-1 and TRBJ1-3, with a weak D call TRBD1 (6 bases). Germline V gives CDR1 SGHRS, CDR2 YFSETQ. This CDR3 comprises 14 residues. V shed 5 bases and J shed 0 bases, with 9 bases lying between them. CDR3 nucleotides: TGCGCCAGCAGGACAGGCAGCTCTGGAAACACCATATATTTT. Translated: CASRTGSSGNTIYF.